Below are 16 T cell receptor beta chains sequenced from a single sample in a study of shared clonotypes between healthy human individuals. The protocol was immunoSEQ multiplex PCR, while the TCRdb copy is restricted to in-frame clones and leaves out a portion. Of 2.3 million or so clones in the sample, approximately 95% were seen once. The source material was naive CD4+ T cells from PBMCs. Subset: CD45RA+ positively selected. The receptors were gathered from a man aged 18 to 35 in good health. Some clones in this sample may be carry-over from other donors' samples.

J is TRBJ2-3 and V is TRBV7-9, with TRBD2 matching 9 bases. Germline assignment: CDR1 SEHNR and CDR2 FQNEAQ (reference sequence). J lost 2 bases, V lost 1 base, and 4 bases had no gene match. The CDR3 contains 16 residues. As DNA, the CDR3 is TGTGCCAGCAGCTTAGGAGTAGCGGGAGACACAGATACGCAGTATTTT. Its translation is CASSLGVAGDTDTQYF.

This chain links TRBV6-6 with TRBJ2-3, with TRBD1 matching 9 bases. This CDR3 contains 16 residues. Looked up from germline, CDR1 is MNHNY and CDR2 is SVGAGI (reference sequence). After removal of 5 bases from V and 4 bases from J, the junction contained 10 bases not matched to a gene. The CDR3 DNA is TGTGCCAGCAGTAGTTTCGGGACAGGGCGGCCAGATACGCAGTATTTT. This gives the protein CASSSFGTGRPDTQYF.

The chain couples TRBV27 to TRBJ2-1, with 9 bases matching TRBD1. V lost 6 bases to trimming and J lost 9 bases; unmatched junction nucleotides: 9. The CDR3 spans 14 residues. Germline V gene data show CDR1 as MNHEY and CDR2 as SMNVEV (reference sequence). CDR3 sequence (DNA): TGTGCCAGCAGAATCCCGGGACAGGGAGGTGAGCAGTTCTTC. It encodes CASRIPGQGGEQFF.

The chain joins TRBV7-2 to TRBJ2-3, with D tentatively TRBD2 (7 bases). The CDR3 is made up of 15 amino acids. CDR1 and CDR2 (germline): SGHTA, FQGNSA. V was shortened by 0 bases and J by 5 bases, with 12 bases between the two germline ends. As DNA, the CDR3 is TGTGCCAGCAGCTTAGCGGGAGGGGGTCGAGATACGCAGTATTTT. This gives the protein CASSLAGGGRDTQYF.

The chain combines TRBV2 with TRBJ2-1; 7 positions match TRBD1. The CDR3 loop spans 11 amino acids. The V segment lost 6 bases and the J segment 9 bases; nucleotides outside the gene matches: 2. CDR1 SNHLY and CDR2 FYNNEI come from the germline V gene. The CDR3 region has the DNA TGTGCCAGCAGGGACAGGTCTGAGCAGTTCTTC. It specifies CASRDRSEQFF.

The V gene is TRBV5-1, the J gene TRBJ2-1, with D unresolved. Germline loops: CDR1 SGHRS, CDR2 YFSETQ. The length of the CDR3 is 12 residues. Trimming shortened V by 5 bases and J by 3 bases, and 6 bases separated the two germline ends. CDR3 region: CASRVNYNEQFF. The CDR3 DNA follows: TGCGCCAGCAGAGTGAACTACAATGAGCAGTTCTTC. The whole variable domain, remainder taken from reference TRBV5-1 and TRBJ2-1, is KAGVTQTPRYLIKTRGQQVTLSCSPISGHRSVSWYQQTPGQGLQFLFEYFSETQRNKGNFPGRFSGRQFSNSRSEMNVSTLELGDSALYLCASRVNYNEQFFGPGTRLTVL.

This clone occurred a few times. J is TRBJ1-1 and V is TRBV29-1, with unresolved D. This CDR3 has 14 amino acids. V lost 4 bases and J 3 bases, leaving 15 bases between the germline ends. The germline V gene encodes CDR1 SQVTM and CDR2 ANQGSEA. The CDR3 DNA reads TGCAGCGTTGCGGCATTGAGTGGGGACACTGAAGCTTTCTTT. Translating gives CSVAALSGDTEAFF.

V and J are TRBV5-1 and TRBJ2-2, with 15 bases that match TRBD2. J lost 1 base, V lost 4 bases, and 8 bases had no gene match. This CDR3 is built from 19 residues. Per germline, CDR1 SGHRS and CDR2 YFSETQ. The CDR3 loop reads CASSDQGLAGGGNTGELFF. CDR3 nucleotide sequence: TGCGCCAGCAGCGACCAGGGACTAGCGGGAGGCGGGAACACCGGGGAGCTGTTTTTT.

The V call is TRBV27, the J call TRBJ2-7; D is ambiguous. The germline V and J ends were trimmed by 5 bases and 0 bases, with 11 bases remaining between them. The CDR3 contains 14 residues. Germline assignment: CDR1 MNHEY and CDR2 SMNVEV (reference sequence). The DNA of the CDR3 is TGTGCCAGCAGTCCCAGGTGGACCTCCTACGAGCAGTACTTC. It yields the protein CASSPRWTSYEQYF.

The chain links TRBV4-1 to TRBJ1-5; D is ambiguous. CDR1 MGHRA and CDR2 YSYEKL come from the germline V gene. The V and J ends lost 4 bases and 4 bases respectively, with 11 bases between them. This CDR3 spans 14 amino acids. The CDR3 reads CASSPLARNQPQHF. As DNA, the CDR3 is TGCGCCAGCAGCCCCCTAGCAAGGAATCAGCCCCAGCATTTT.

Concerning this clone itself: Other DNA sequences in this specimen translate into the identical CDR3. The chain carries TRBV7-3 and TRBJ2-3, with unresolved D. V was cut by 6 bases and J by 0 bases, with 4 bases left in between. The germline V gene encodes CDR1 SGHTA and CDR2 FQGTGA. This CDR3 spans 12 amino acids. The CDR3 nucleotides are TGTGCCAGCAGTATGAGCACAGATACGCAGTATTTT. It yields the protein CASSMSTDTQYF.

Comment on this clone: The CDR3 carries no conserved terminal phenylalanine or tryptophan, so it likely arises from a read error. Because the CDR3's place on the DNA is in doubt, the DNA is left out and the CDR3 is given as listed by TCRdb. V usage is TRBV21-1 and J usage is TRBJ2-3; the table assigns TRBD2, which was not confirmed against the DNA. TRBV21-1 is annotated as a pseudogene. The CDR3 is 12 amino acids long, termini counted. The CDR3 loop is CASSVGGEMRDL.

J is TRBJ1-5 and V is TRBV19; D may be TRBD1 (5 bases). The CDR3 covers 15 residues. Deletions cut 6 bases from V and 5 bases from J, with 17 bases between. The germline gives CDR1 LNHDA, CDR2 SQIVND (reference sequence). The CDR3 sequence: CASRDPRGTDQPQHF. The CDR3 nucleotides are TGTGCCAGTAGAGATCCGCGGGGGACCGATCAGCCCCAGCATTTT.

On this clone: This sequence may be a read error, since a much larger clone differs from it by one base. The sample carries other DNA sequences with the same CDR3. The genes are TRBV2 and TRBJ1-1; no clear D. Trimming took off 5 bases at V and 1 base at J, with 2 bases between the two ends. This CDR3 is 11 amino acids long. Germline V gene sequence: CDR1 SNHLY, CDR2 FYNNEI. The CDR3 protein is CASSQNTEAFF. In DNA, the CDR3 is TGTGCCAGCAGTCAGAACACTGAAGCTTTCTTT.

On this clone: Distinct nucleotide sequences in the sample also encode this CDR3. The chain employs TRBV9 and TRBJ2-5, with TRBD2 identical over 9 bases. The CDR3 length is 16 residues. V dropped 0 bases and J dropped 0; count of bases not matched to a gene: 3. The germline gives CDR1 SGDLS, CDR2 YYNGEE. The DNA of the CDR3 is TGTGCCAGCAGCGTAGGCCTAGCGGGACACCAAGAGACCCAGTACTTC. This sequence encodes CASSVGLAGHQETQYF. Full variable domain (outside the CDR3, taken from reference TRBV9 and TRBJ2-5): DSGVTQTPKHLITATGQRVTLRCSPRSGDLSVYWYQQSLDQGLQFLIQYYNGEERAKGNILERFSAQQFPDLHSELNLSSLELGDSALYFCASSVGLAGHQETQYFGPGTRLLVL.

The chain is built from TRBV25-1 and TRBJ2-7; 11 bases agree with TRBD2. This CDR3 is built from 14 residues. Germline V lookup: CDR1 MGHDK, CDR2 SYGVNS. The V and J ends lost 7 bases and 4 bases, in that order; junction bases with no gene match: 6. The CDR3 sequence is CASTTSGSFYEQYF. The DNA of the CDR3 is TGTGCCAGCACTACTAGCGGGAGCTTTTACGAGCAGTACTTC.